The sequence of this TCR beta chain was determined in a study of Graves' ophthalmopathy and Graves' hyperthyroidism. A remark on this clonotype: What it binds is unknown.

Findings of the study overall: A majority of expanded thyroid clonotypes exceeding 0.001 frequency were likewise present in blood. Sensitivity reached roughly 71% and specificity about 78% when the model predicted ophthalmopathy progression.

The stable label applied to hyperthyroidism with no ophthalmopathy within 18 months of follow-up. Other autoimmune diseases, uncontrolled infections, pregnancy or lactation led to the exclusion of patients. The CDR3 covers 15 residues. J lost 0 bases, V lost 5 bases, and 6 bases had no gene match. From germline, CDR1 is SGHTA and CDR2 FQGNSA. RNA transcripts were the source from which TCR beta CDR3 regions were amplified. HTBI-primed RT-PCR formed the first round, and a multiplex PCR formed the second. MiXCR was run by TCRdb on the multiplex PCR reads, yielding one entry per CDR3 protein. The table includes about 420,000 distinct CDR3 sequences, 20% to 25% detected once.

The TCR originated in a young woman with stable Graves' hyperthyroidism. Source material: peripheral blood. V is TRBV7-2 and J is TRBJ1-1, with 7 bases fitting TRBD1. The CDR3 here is CASSATGQMNTEAFF. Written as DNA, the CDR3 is TGTGCCAGCAGCGCCACGGGACAGATGAACACTGAAGCTTTCTTT. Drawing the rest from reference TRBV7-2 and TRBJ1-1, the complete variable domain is GAGVSQSPSNKVTEKGKDVELRCDPISGHTALYWYRQSLGQGLEFLIYFQGNSAPDKSGLPSDRFSAERTGGSVSTLTIQRTQQEDSAVYLCASSATGQMNTEAFFGQGTRLTVV.